This T cell receptor beta chain came from a study of OX40 agonist ivuxolimab in advanced cancers. Findings and limits, study-wide: It was also the case that some nonresponders had low normalized T-cell clonal expansion. At 0.1 to 3.0 mg/kg and by week 6, CD4+ and CD8+ T cells in the blood had expanded clonally.

TCRdb keeps only in-frame clones here, not all; method: immunoSEQ multiplex PCR. The sample shows tens of thousands of clones, approximately 92% of them seen only once. The CDR3 consists of 15 residues. The V gene lost 2 bases and the J gene lost 1 base, with 9 bases spanning the gap. Per the germline V gene, CDR1 is SGHRS and CDR2 is YFSETQ. Comments on this clone: Antigen: not known.

The source material was CD4+ or CD8+ T cells sorted from blood, sampled in a trial of the OX40 agonist ivuxolimab. The chain joins TRBV5-1 to TRBJ2-2, with D perhaps being TRBD1 or TRBD2 (6 bases each). The TCR originated in an adult with an advanced solid tumor such as melanoma, head and neck, liver or kidney cancer. As DNA, the CDR3 is TGCGCCAGCAGCTTAGGAGGGGGGAACACCGGGGAGCTGTTTTTT. Translated: CASSLGGGNTGELFF.